The 25 T cell receptor beta chains given below trace back to one sample, sequenced in a study of regulatory T cells in long-lasting Graves disease. Time point reported: newly diagnosed GD, antithyroid drugs for less than 3 months. The TCR library was prepared using RNA isolated from PBMCs. Library construction for TCR beta used iRepertoire HTBI primers and Arm-PCR of CDR3 regions. Using its own MiXCR run on the multiplex PCR reads, TCRdb lists one record per CDR3 protein. This sample yields 240,000 or so distinct CDR3 sequences, of which roughly 21% are seen a single time; more than 11% belongs to the top ten. The sequences come from peripheral blood mononuclear cells (PBMCs), collected at new diagnosis, from a patient treated with antithyroid drugs. These receptors all come from a female donor with Graves disease.

The chain uses TRBV6-5 and TRBJ2-3, with D perhaps TRBD2 (5 bases). CDR1 and CDR2 (germline): MNHEY, SVGAGI. The CDR3 spans 15 residues. With 6 bases removed from V and 1 base from J, the gap between germline ends came to 14 bases. CDR3 in DNA: TGTGCCAGCAGCTACCGGACTGGCGGCACAGATACGCAGTATTTT. Protein product: CASSYRTGGTDTQYF.

This clonotype has only a few counts. The chain carries TRBV6-1 and TRBJ1-1; TRBD1 matches at 11 bases. After removal of 5 bases from V and 7 bases from J, the junction contained 3 bases not matched to a gene. The CDR3 has 13 residues. Germline V gives CDR1 MNHNS, CDR2 SASEGT. The CDR3: CASSSGTGGEAFF. In DNA form, the CDR3 reads TGTGCCAGCAGTAGTGGGACAGGGGGTGAAGCTTTCTTT.

This clonotype was seen repeatedly, ten times or more. V gene TRBV24-1 combines with J gene TRBJ2-1; D is perhaps TRBD2 (5 bases). Per germline, CDR1 KGHDR and CDR2 SFDVKD. Trimming pared 10 bases from V and 2 bases from J, leaving 11 bases between. The CDR3 runs to 13 residues. The DNA of the CDR3 is TGTGCCACTTCGGGGTATGCCTACAATGAGCAGTTCTTC. Translating gives CATSGYAYNEQFF.

About this clonotype: The likely explanation is a read error, given a far larger clone one base away. The chain carries TRBV12-3 or TRBV12-4 and TRBJ2-2, with 14 bases aligning to TRBD2. The CDR3 runs to 16 residues. With 10 bases clipped from V and 7 bases from J, the junction kept 11 bases outside the gene matches. The CDR3 sequence is CANMGTSGSRDGELFF. CDR3 DNA sequence: TGTGCCAACATGGGGACTAGCGGGAGCCGGGACGGGGAGCTGTTTTTT.

As DNA, the CDR3 is TGTGCCAGCGCGCCGGGGACAGGGAGGACCGGGGAGCTGTTTTTT. Amino acids: CASAPGTGRTGELFF. The rearrangement uses TRBV6-2 or TRBV6-3 and TRBJ2-2; TRBD1 matches at 9 bases. The CDR3 is 15 amino acids. V was clipped by 8 bases and J by 5 bases; unmatched bases: 9. Germline V CDR1 and CDR2: MNHEY, SVGEGT.

This clonotype was seen repeatedly, ten times or more. This rearrangement joins TRBV30 to TRBJ1-6; a weak D match, TRBD1 (5 bases). The CDR3 is 14 residues long. Trimming took off 3 bases at V and 5 bases at J, with 11 bases between the two ends. Per germline, CDR1 GTSNPN and CDR2 SVGIG (reference sequence). The CDR3 protein is CAWSPGRHNSPLHF. In DNA, the CDR3 is TGTGCCTGGAGCCCGGGACGGCATAATTCACCCCTCCACTTT. Together with reference TRBV30 and TRBJ1-6, the CDR3 gives the full variable domain: SQTIHQWPATLVQPVGSPLSLECTVEGTSNPNLYWYRQAAGRGLQLLFYSVGIGQISSEVPQNLSASRPQDRQFILSSKKLLLSDSGFYLCAWSPGRHNSPLHFGNGTRLTVT.

There are many counts of this clonotype. The gene calls are TRBV15 and TRBJ2-3; D is possibly TRBD2 (6 bases). CDR1 LNHNV and CDR2 YYDKDF come from the germline V gene (reference sequence). This CDR3 has 14 amino acids. With 5 bases removed from V and 5 bases from J, the gap between germline ends came to 14 bases. CDR3 coding DNA: TGTGCCACCAGCGACCGGGACTGGCGAGATACGCAGTATTTT. Encoded protein: CATSDRDWRDTQYF.

Worth noting for this clonotype: A much bigger clone sits one base away, suggesting this may be a read error. This chain uses TRBV6-2 or TRBV6-3 with TRBJ2-2; 7 positions match TRBD1. CDR1 is MNHEY and CDR2 is SVGEGT in the germline V gene. The V gene end was trimmed by 2 bases and the J gene end by 4 bases; junction bases not matched to a gene: 4. The CDR3 spans 15 residues. CDR3: CASSYKTGSTGELFF. In nucleotides, the CDR3 is TGTGCCAGCAGTTACAAGACAGGGAGCACCGGGGAGCTGTTTTTT.

The chain joins TRBV20-1 to TRBJ2-7; tentative D call: TRBD2 (6 bases). Trimming pared 3 bases from V and 2 bases from J, leaving 11 bases between. The germline V gene has CDR1 DFQATT and CDR2 SNEGSKA (reference sequence). The CDR3 length is 13 residues. CDR3 residues: CSASSTGAYEQYF. The CDR3 region has the DNA TGCAGTGCTAGCAGTACGGGAGCCTACGAGCAGTACTTC.

As to this clonotype: This may stem from a read error, because a much larger clone lies one nucleotide away. The chain joins TRBV20-1 to TRBJ2-7; D unresolved. CDR1 and CDR2 (germline): DFQATT, SNEGSKA (reference sequence). The CDR3 spans 13 residues. Trimming removed 3 bases at V and 7 bases at J, with 16 bases between. This chain's CDR3 is CSARARNYNEQYF. In DNA, the CDR3 is TGCAGTGCTAGGGCTAGGAATTACAATGAGCAGTACTTC.

This clonotype appeared many times. The gene calls are TRBV11-1 and TRBJ2-1, with D possibly being TRBD1 or TRBD2 (5 bases each). Trimming cost V 5 bases and J 4 bases, with 12 bases left between them. This CDR3 is built from 14 residues. Germline V gives CDR1 SGHAT, CDR2 FQDESV (reference sequence). Here the CDR3 reads CASSQPGSYNEQFF. The CDR3 DNA is TGTGCCAGCAGCCAACCAGGGAGTTACAATGAGCAGTTCTTC.

Ten or more counts support this clonotype. The CDR3 sequence: CASSLATGTYEQYF. The CDR3, as DNA: TGTGCCAGCAGTTTGGCGACAGGGACCTACGAGCAGTACTTC. The chain recombines TRBV28 with TRBJ2-7; the match to TRBD1 covers 7 bases. The CDR3 extends over 14 amino acids. Germline assignment: CDR1 MDHEN and CDR2 SYDVKM. The ends lost 3 bases at V and 2 bases at J; junction bases unmatched: 4. The full variable domain, rest sourced from reference TRBV28 and TRBJ2-7, is DVKVTQSSRYLVKRTGEKVFLECVQDMDHENMFWYRQDPGLGLRLIYFSYDVKMKEKGDIPEGYSVSREKKERFSLILESASTNQTSMYLCASSLATGTYEQYFGPGTRLTVT.

This clonotype has ten or more counts. The chain couples TRBV7-2 to TRBJ1-4; D gene ambiguous. V lost 5 bases and J lost 2, with 6 bases in between. The length of the CDR3 is 13 residues. The germline V gene encodes CDR1 SGHTA and CDR2 FQGNSA. This CDR3 is CASSPLTNEKLFF. CDR3 bases: TGTGCCAGCAGCCCCCTCACTAATGAAAAACTGTTTTTT.

This clonotype was recorded at least ten times. The V call is TRBV30, the J call TRBJ2-3; 7 nucleotides line up with TRBD2. This CDR3 is built from 14 residues. The junction had 6 bases not matched to a gene; V was cut back by 0 bases and J by 6 bases. Per the germline V gene, CDR1 is GTSNPN and CDR2 is SVGIG (reference sequence). CDR3 sequence (DNA): TGTGCCTGGAGTGTGGGGGAGGGCAAGGATACGCAGTATTTT. It is translated as CAWSVGEGKDTQYF.

This clonotype was seen ten or more times. The rearrangement uses TRBV10-3 and TRBJ1-1; 7 positions agree with TRBD1. Unmatched junction bases numbered 7, after V lost 5 bases and J lost 1 base. The length of the CDR3 is 15 residues. Germline V gene data show CDR1 as ENHRY and CDR2 as SYGVKD. The CDR3 DNA sequence: TGTGCCATCAGTTCGGGAGGGGGCAAGAACACTGAAGCTTTCTTT. It specifies CAISSGGGKNTEAFF.

In the case of this clonotype: A much more abundant neighbour one base away suggests this may be a read error. V and J are TRBV27 and TRBJ2-5, with 7 bases fitting TRBD2. Trimming cost V 2 bases and J 4 bases; bases outside gene matches: 7. Germline loops: CDR1 MNHEY, CDR2 SMNVEV (reference sequence). The CDR3 contains 15 residues. As DNA, the CDR3 is TGTGCCAGCAGTTTAGGGGCGGGAGTGGTAGAGACCCAGTACTTC. Protein sequence: CASSLGAGVVETQYF.

To note about this clonotype: This clone may be a read error of a much larger clone one base away. The J gene is TRBJ2-7, the V gene TRBV7-3; 7 bases line up with TRBD2. The CDR3 is made up of 12 amino acids. The V and J ends lost 10 bases and 4 bases, in that order; junction bases with no gene match: 7. Germline V gives CDR1 SGHTA, CDR2 FQGTGA. CDR3 DNA: TGTGCCACGGAGGGCGGGAGTTACGAGCAGTACTTC. It yields the protein CATEGGSYEQYF.

This clonotype was seen ten or more times. The chain joins TRBV6-1 to TRBJ2-3, with a possible D match to TRBD1 (5 bases). Looked up from germline, CDR1 is MNHNS and CDR2 is SASEGT. Trimming left V 7 bases short and J 5 bases short, with 16 bases between. The CDR3 covers 14 residues. The CDR3 DNA follows: TGTGCCAGCAAAGGTCAGGGCGCCGGAGATACGCAGTATTTT. The encoded protein is CASKGQGAGDTQYF.

This clonotype occurred many times. The chain has TRBV7-2 and TRBJ2-5, with 11 bases lining up with TRBD1. This CDR3 has 14 amino acids. Germline V lookup: CDR1 SGHTA, CDR2 FQGNSA. V lost 5 bases, J lost 2 bases, and 1 base stayed unmatched. CDR3 sequence: CASSRDRGQETQYF. Here the CDR3 DNA reads TGTGCCAGCAGCCGGGACAGGGGGCAAGAGACCCAGTACTTC.

In this sample, this clonotype turned up many times. This chain links TRBV7-2 with TRBJ2-7, with 7 bases lining up with TRBD1. The CDR3 totals 15 residues. Trimming cost V 5 bases and J 0 bases; bases outside gene matches: 7. Germline V lookup: CDR1 SGHTA, CDR2 FQGNSA. The CDR3 DNA sequence: TGTGCCAGCAGCCCGTACAGGGGCCCCTCCTACGAGCAGTACTTC. Residues: CASSPYRGPSYEQYF.

The chain links TRBV19 to TRBJ2-1, with a tentative D call TRBD2 (5 bases). This CDR3 region has 14 residues. V dropped 4 bases and J dropped 4 bases, with 11 bases sitting between them. Germline lookup yields CDR1 LNHDA and CDR2 SQIVND (reference sequence). CDR3 nucleotides: TGTGCCAGTAGTACCGGACTCGATTACAATGAGCAGTTCTTC. Its translation is CASSTGLDYNEQFF.

This clonotype was seen repeatedly, ten times or more. The rearrangement joins TRBV7-9 to TRBJ2-5, with D perhaps TRBD1 or TRBD2 (5 bases each). The germline V gene has CDR1 SEHNR and CDR2 FQNEAQ (reference sequence). The germline V and J ends were trimmed by 5 bases and 5 bases, with 15 bases remaining between them. The CDR3 consists of 14 residues. The CDR3 is CASSPGTIGETQYF. The DNA of the CDR3 is TGTGCCAGCAGCCCGGGGACCATCGGGGAGACCCAGTACTTC.

Ten or more counts support this clonotype. The chain joins TRBV12-3 or TRBV12-4 to TRBJ2-1; 9 nucleotides agree with TRBD1. Losses at the gene ends were 0 bases for V and 8 bases for J; bases not matched to a gene: 5. The CDR3 runs 15 residues. CDR3 region: CASSLAGQGIDEQFF. CDR3 nucleotide sequence: TGTGCCAGCAGTTTAGCGGGACAGGGAATTGATGAGCAGTTCTTC.

This clonotype has a count of ten or more. The chain links TRBV5-6 to TRBJ2-1, with 9 bases identical to TRBD2. CDR3 size: 14 residues. V was clipped by 1 base and J by 10 bases; unmatched bases: 6. The germline V gene encodes CDR1 SGHDT and CDR2 YYEEEE. CDR3 in amino acids: CASSLPGLAREQFF. CDR3 nucleotide sequence: TGTGCCAGCAGCTTGCCGGGACTAGCAAGAGAGCAGTTCTTC.

This chain connects TRBV7-2 to TRBJ2-1; the D gene is possibly TRBD2 (6 bases). CDR1 SGHTA and CDR2 FQGNSA come from the germline V gene. V was trimmed by 1 base and J by 4 bases, leaving 14 bases between them. The CDR3 is made up of 16 amino acids. Here the CDR3 reads CASSLVGGANYNEQFF. The CDR3 nucleotides read TGTGCCAGCAGCTTAGTCGGGGGAGCGAATTACAATGAGCAGTTCTTC.